Reported below is one T cell receptor (beta chain). Method: immunoSEQ multiplex PCR; TCRdb's copy keeps in-frame clones and lacks some. The sample has about 82,000 clones, over 95% seen once. Trimming cost V 4 bases and J 7 bases; bases outside gene matches: 6. The CDR3 runs to 14 residues. Germline values: CDR1 SGHNT, CDR2 YYREEE (reference sequence). The sample originates from a study of technical replicates of blood from a handful of donors. The chain recombines TRBV5-4 with TRBJ1-4, with 8 bases fitting TRBD1. Sequenced: T cells isolated from PBMCs. The sequence was obtained from a human donor in good health. CDR3 nucleotide sequence: TGTGCCAGCAGCGTGCAGGGGGCAGGTGAAAAACTGTTTTTT. This gives the protein CASSVQGAGEKLFF.